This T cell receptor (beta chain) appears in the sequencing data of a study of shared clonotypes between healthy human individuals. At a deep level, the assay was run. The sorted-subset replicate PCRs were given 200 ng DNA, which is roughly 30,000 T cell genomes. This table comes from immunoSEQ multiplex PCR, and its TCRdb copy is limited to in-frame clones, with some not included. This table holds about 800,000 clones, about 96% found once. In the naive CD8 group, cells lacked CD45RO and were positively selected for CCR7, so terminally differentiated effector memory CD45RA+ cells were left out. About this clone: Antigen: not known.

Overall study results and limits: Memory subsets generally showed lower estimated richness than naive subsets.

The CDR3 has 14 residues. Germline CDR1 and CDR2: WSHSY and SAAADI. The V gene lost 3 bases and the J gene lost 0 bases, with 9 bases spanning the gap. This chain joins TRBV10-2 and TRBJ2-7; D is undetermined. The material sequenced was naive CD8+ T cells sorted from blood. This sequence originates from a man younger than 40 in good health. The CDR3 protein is CASSDLGDSYEQYF. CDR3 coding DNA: TGCGCCAGCAGTGATTTAGGTGACTCCTACGAGCAGTACTTC.